The 20 T cell receptor beta chains below were found in one sample sequenced in a study of graft-versus-host responses after intestinal transplantation. Profiled with immunoSEQ multiplex PCR; TCRdb holds only in-frame clones, not every one. The sample yields around 71,000 clones, roughly 89% seen once. This specimen consisted of bone marrow, obtained approximately 700 days after intestinal transplantation. The source is a human patient who received an intestinal transplant, so some T cells may come from the graft donor.

The chain combines TRBV5-3 with TRBJ2-5; possible D gene TRBD2, 7 bases. TRBV5-3 is given ORF status, its function remaining uncertain. V was cut by 3 bases and J by 0 bases, with 18 bases left in between. CDR3 size: 17 residues. The CDR3, as DNA: TGTGCCAGAAGCTCATCCTTTTGGCGGGGGCACCAAGAGACCCAGTACTTC. Translated: CARSSSFWRGHQETQYF.

The V and J genes are TRBV20-1 and TRBJ1-1, with D hard to call. The V gene lost 3 bases and the J gene lost 10 bases, with 12 bases spanning the gap. Looked up from germline, CDR1 is DFQATT and CDR2 is SNEGSKA (reference sequence). The CDR3 sequence is 11 residues long. The CDR3 sequence is CSASLGFGAFF. In DNA, the CDR3 is TGCAGTGCTAGTTTGGGTTTTGGAGCTTTCTTT.

The chain recombines TRBV9 with TRBJ2-1; 8 nucleotides match TRBD2. The CDR3 loop spans 15 amino acids. The ends lost 0 bases at V and 10 bases at J; junction bases unmatched: 9. Germline CDR1 reads SGDLS; CDR2 reads YYNGEE. DNA of the CDR3: TGTGCCAGCAGCGTAGAGGCGGGACTAGTAGAGGAGCAGTTCTTC. It encodes CASSVEAGLVEEQFF.

The chain links TRBV7-9 to TRBJ2-2, with D possibly being TRBD1 or TRBD2 (5 bases each). CDR1 and CDR2 (germline): SEHNR, FQNEAQ (reference sequence). The CDR3 covers 15 residues. The V end was cut by 8 bases, the J end by 0 bases, with 13 bases between. The chain's CDR3 is CASSAGTANTGELFF. The DNA for the CDR3 is TGTGCCAGCTCGGCCGGGACGGCGAACACCGGGGAGCTGTTTTTT.

The gene calls are TRBV10-2 and TRBJ2-3, with D possibly TRBD2 on 6 matching bases. Looked up from germline, CDR1 is WSHSY and CDR2 is SAAADI. V gave up 3 bases and J gave up 5 bases, with 12 bases separating them. The length of the CDR3 is 14 residues. The CDR3 is CASSEWLRGDTQYF. The CDR3 region has the DNA TGCGCCAGCAGTGAATGGCTGCGGGGAGATACGCAGTATTTT.

This chain joins TRBV5-6 and TRBJ1-5; no firm D call. The CDR3 contains 12 residues. In germline, CDR1 is SGHDT, CDR2 YYEEEE. Deletions cut 0 bases from V and 6 bases from J, with 4 bases between. Here the CDR3 reads CASSLVGQPQHF. As DNA, the CDR3 is TGTGCCAGCAGCTTGGTGGGTCAGCCCCAGCATTTT.

The V gene is TRBV19, the J gene TRBJ2-7, with 9 nucleotides matching TRBD1. Germline V gives CDR1 LNHDA, CDR2 SQIVND (reference sequence). There are 14 residues in the CDR3. With V trimmed by 6 bases and J by 4 bases, 7 bases remained unmatched. The CDR3 spells CASSAGTGLYEQYF. The CDR3 bases are TGTGCCAGTAGCGCCGGGACAGGGTTATACGAGCAGTACTTC.

The V call is TRBV29-1, the J call TRBJ2-7; D may be TRBD2 (7 bases). Germline values: CDR1 SQVTM, CDR2 ANQGSEA. Trimming left V 4 bases short and J 3 bases short, with 13 bases between. The CDR3 sequence is 13 residues long. The CDR3 sequence is CSVAGGASYEQYF. The CDR3 coding sequence is TGCAGCGTTGCGGGGGGCGCTAGCTACGAGCAGTACTTC.

The rearrangement links TRBV5-6 to TRBJ1-1, with D perhaps matching TRBD1 (5 bases). Germline assignment: CDR1 SGHDT and CDR2 YYEEEE. Trimming removed 3 bases at V and 5 bases at J, with 11 bases between. CDR3 length equals 13 residues. The CDR3 DNA follows: TGTGCCAGCAGCTCCAGGGTAAGAACTGAAGCTTTCTTT. Translating gives CASSSRVRTEAFF. Based on the CDR3 plus reference TRBV5-6 and TRBJ1-1, the full variable domain is DAGVTQSPTHLIKTRGQQVTLRCSPKSGHDTVSWYQQALGQGPQFIFQYYEEEERQRGNFPDRFSGHQFPNYSSELNVNALLLGDSALYLCASSSRVRTEAFFGQGTRLTVV.

CDR3 residues: CSVDLGLLKETQYF. DNA for the CDR3: TGCAGCGTTGATTTAGGACTACTGAAAGAGACCCAGTACTTC. This chain connects TRBV29-1 to TRBJ2-5; perhaps TRBD2 as D (6 bases). The germline CDR1 and CDR2 sequences are SQVTM and ANQGSEA. The CDR3 has 14 residues. Trimming took off 3 bases at V and 3 bases at J, with 14 bases between the two ends.

V is TRBV13 and J is TRBJ2-7; D is unresolved. The CDR3 extends over 14 amino acids. CDR1 is PRHDT, CDR2 FYEKMQ, per germline (reference sequence). V was pared by 5 bases and J by 2 bases, with 13 bases between. CDR3 loop: CASSHPVSTYEQYF. DNA of the CDR3: TGTGCCAGCAGCCATCCGGTCTCGACCTACGAGCAGTACTTC.

This rearrangement joins TRBV5-1 to TRBJ2-5; D perhaps matches TRBD2 (6 bases). Germline CDR1 SGHRS, CDR2 YFSETQ. This CDR3 region has 15 residues. V lost 0 bases and J lost 0, with 9 bases in between. CDR3: CASSLGRGYQETQYF. The CDR3 DNA is TGCGCCAGCAGCTTGGGCCGGGGGTACCAAGAGACCCAGTACTTC.

The rearrangement uses TRBV27 and TRBJ1-2, with a weak D call TRBD1 (5 bases). Germline loops: CDR1 MNHEY, CDR2 SMNVEV (reference sequence). The ends were cut back, 0 bases at V and 4 bases at J, with 9 bases in the middle. This CDR3 is built from 14 residues. The CDR3 sequence is CASSLSKGTYGYTF. The CDR3 DNA reads TGTGCCAGCAGTTTATCGAAGGGGACCTATGGCTACACCTTC.

The chain is built from TRBV6-5 and TRBJ2-4; D is uncertain. This CDR3 region has 16 residues. V was trimmed by 0 bases and J by 3 bases, leaving 12 bases between them. Looked up from germline, CDR1 is MNHEY and CDR2 is SVGAGI. The CDR3, as DNA: TGTGCCAGCAGTTACTCCTACAATCGCGGCAAAAACATTCAGTACTTC. It translates to CASSYSYNRGKNIQYF.

The chain links TRBV5-1 to TRBJ2-5; D is uncertain. The CDR3 totals 15 residues. The germline V and J ends were trimmed by 0 bases and 1 base, with 10 bases remaining between them. CDR1 is SGHRS, CDR2 YFSETQ, per germline. The chain's CDR3 is CASSLGVPLQETQYF. The CDR3 DNA reads as TGCGCCAGCAGCTTGGGGGTCCCTCTCCAAGAGACCCAGTACTTC.

The CDR3 DNA reads TGCGCCAGCAGCTTGGTGGGACTAGCGGGAGGGGACTACGAGCAGTACTTC. It codes for CASSLVGLAGGDYEQYF. This chain links TRBV5-1 with TRBJ2-7; 16 nucleotides agree with TRBD2. Germline CDR1 and CDR2: SGHRS and YFSETQ. The CDR3 has 17 residues. J gave up 3 bases and V 0 bases, and 3 bases lay outside the gene matches.

The rearrangement links TRBV27 to TRBJ2-5; 7 bases align to TRBD1. V lost 4 bases and J lost 5; bases outside the gene matches: 13. Looked up from germline, CDR1 is MNHEY and CDR2 is SMNVEV (reference sequence). The CDR3 runs 16 residues. The CDR3: CASSSIGTVIGETQYF. The CDR3 DNA is TGTGCCAGCAGTTCGATTGGGACAGTGATAGGGGAGACCCAGTACTTC.

V is TRBV27 and J is TRBJ1-1, with D unresolved. CDR3 length: 13 residues. CDR1 is MNHEY and CDR2 is SMNVEV in the germline V gene (reference sequence). V dropped 5 bases and J dropped 11 bases, with 18 bases sitting between them. CDR3 sequence reads: CASSPSDLNGAFF. DNA of the CDR3: TGTGCCAGCAGTCCCTCGGACCTAAACGGGGCTTTCTTT.

The chain uses TRBV15 and TRBJ2-5; unclear D gene. V was shortened by 1 base and J by 3 bases, with 3 bases between the two germline ends. The CDR3 contains 12 residues. Germline V lookup: CDR1 LNHNV, CDR2 YYDKDF (reference sequence). For the CDR3, the DNA is TGTGCCACCAGCAGAGGGAAAGAGACCCAGTACTTC. Protein sequence: CATSRGKETQYF.

The chain links TRBV13 to TRBJ2-7; tentatively, D is TRBD1 (5 bases). Germline values: CDR1 PRHDT, CDR2 FYEKMQ (reference sequence). The CDR3 is made up of 15 amino acids. V was pared by 5 bases and J by 0 bases, with 14 bases between. CDR3 sequence (DNA): TGTGCCAGCAGCCCACAAGGGGCCAGCTCCTACGAGCAGTACTTC. It yields the protein CASSPQGASSYEQYF.